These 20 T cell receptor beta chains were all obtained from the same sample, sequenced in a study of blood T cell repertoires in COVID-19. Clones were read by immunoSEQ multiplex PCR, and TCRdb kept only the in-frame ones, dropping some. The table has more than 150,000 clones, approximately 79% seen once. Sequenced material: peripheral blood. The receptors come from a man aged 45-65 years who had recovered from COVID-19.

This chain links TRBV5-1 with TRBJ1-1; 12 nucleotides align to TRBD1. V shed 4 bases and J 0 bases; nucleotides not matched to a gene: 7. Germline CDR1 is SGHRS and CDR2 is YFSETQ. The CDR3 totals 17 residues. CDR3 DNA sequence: TGCGCCAGCAGCGGGGGACAGGGGGCCAACATGAACACTGAAGCTTTCTTT. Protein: CASSGGQGANMNTEAFF.

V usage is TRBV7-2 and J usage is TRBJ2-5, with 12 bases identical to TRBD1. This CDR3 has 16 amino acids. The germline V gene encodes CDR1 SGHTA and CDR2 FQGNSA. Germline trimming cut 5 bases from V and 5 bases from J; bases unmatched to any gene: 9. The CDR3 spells CASSPPGTGGRETQYF. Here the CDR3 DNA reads TGTGCCAGCAGCCCTCCCGGGACAGGGGGCAGGGAGACCCAGTACTTC. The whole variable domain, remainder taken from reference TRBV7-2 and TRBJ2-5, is GAGVSQSPSNKVTEKGKDVELRCDPISGHTALYWYRQSLGQGLEFLIYFQGNSAPDKSGLPSDRFSAERTGGSVSTLTIQRTQQEDSAVYLCASSPPGTGGRETQYFGPGTRLLVL.

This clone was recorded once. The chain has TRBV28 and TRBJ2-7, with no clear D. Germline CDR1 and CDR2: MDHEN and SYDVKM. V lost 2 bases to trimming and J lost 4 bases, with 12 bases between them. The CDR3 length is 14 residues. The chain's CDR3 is CASSLEWAGYEQYF. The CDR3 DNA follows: TGTGCCAGCAGTTTAGAGTGGGCAGGATACGAGCAGTACTTC.

This CDR3 reads CASSVLAGGHNEQFF. The CDR3 region has the DNA TGTGCCAGCAGCGTACTAGCGGGAGGCCACAATGAGCAGTTCTTC. The chain uses TRBV11-3 and TRBJ2-1; 12 bases match TRBD2. The trim removed 5 bases at V and 5 bases at J, leaving 4 bases unmatched. The CDR3 is 15 amino acids. CDR1 is SGHNT and CDR2 is YENEEA in the germline V gene. Full variable domain (remainder filled in from reference TRBV11-3 and TRBJ2-1): EAGVVQSPRYKIIEKKQPVAFWCNPISGHNTLYWYLQNLGQGPELLIRYENEEAVDDSQLPKDRFSAERLKGVDSTLKIQPAELGDSAVYLCASSVLAGGHNEQFFGPGTRLTVL.

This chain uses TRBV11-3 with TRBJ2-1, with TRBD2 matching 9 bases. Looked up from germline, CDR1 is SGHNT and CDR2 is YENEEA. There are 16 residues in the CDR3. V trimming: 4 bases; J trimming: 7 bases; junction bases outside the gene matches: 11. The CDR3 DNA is TGTGCCAGCAGCTCAGGGGGTAGCGGGAGAATAAATGAGCAGTTCTTC. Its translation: CASSSGGSGRINEQFF.

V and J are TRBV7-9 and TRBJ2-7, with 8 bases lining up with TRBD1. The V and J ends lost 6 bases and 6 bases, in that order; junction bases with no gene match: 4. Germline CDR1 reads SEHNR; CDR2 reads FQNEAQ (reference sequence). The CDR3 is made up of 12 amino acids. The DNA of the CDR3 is TGTGCCAGCAGGGACAGGGATGGCGAGCAGTACTTC. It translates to CASRDRDGEQYF.

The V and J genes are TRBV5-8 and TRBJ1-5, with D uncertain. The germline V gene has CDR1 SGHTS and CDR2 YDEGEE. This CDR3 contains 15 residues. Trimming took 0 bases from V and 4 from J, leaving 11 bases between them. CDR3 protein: CASSLAGRVNQPQHF. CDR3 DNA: TGTGCCAGCAGCTTGGCCGGTCGGGTTAATCAGCCCCAGCATTTT.

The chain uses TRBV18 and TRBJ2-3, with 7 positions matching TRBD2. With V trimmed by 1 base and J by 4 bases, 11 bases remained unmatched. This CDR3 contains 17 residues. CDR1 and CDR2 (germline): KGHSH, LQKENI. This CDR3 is CASSPQPGGLISDTQYF. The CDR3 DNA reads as TGTGCCAGCTCACCACAGCCGGGAGGTTTAATTTCAGATACGCAGTATTTT.

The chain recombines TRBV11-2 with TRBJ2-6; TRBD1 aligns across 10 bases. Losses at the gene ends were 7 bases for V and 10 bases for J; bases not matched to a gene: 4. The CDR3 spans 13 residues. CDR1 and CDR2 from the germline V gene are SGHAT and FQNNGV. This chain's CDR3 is CASTRTGGNVLTF. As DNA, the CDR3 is TGTGCCAGCACCCGGACAGGGGGGAACGTCCTGACTTTC.

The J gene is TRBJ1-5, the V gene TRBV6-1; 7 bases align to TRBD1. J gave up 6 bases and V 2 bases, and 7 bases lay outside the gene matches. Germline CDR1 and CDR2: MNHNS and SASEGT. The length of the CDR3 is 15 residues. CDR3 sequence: CASSEIQGLFQPQHF. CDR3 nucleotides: TGTGCCAGCAGTGAAATACAGGGGCTATTTCAGCCCCAGCATTTT.

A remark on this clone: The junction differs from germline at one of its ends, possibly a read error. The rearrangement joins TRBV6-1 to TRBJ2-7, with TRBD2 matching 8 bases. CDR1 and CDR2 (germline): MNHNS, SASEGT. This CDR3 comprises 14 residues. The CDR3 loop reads CASSERTSSHEQYF. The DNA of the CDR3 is TGTGCCAGCAGTGAAAGGACTAGCTCCCACGAGCAGTACTTC.

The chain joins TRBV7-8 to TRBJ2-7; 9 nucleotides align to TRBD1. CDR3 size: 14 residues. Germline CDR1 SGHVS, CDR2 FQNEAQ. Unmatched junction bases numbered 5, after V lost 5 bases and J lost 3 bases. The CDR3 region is CASSDDRGGYEQYF. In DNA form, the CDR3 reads TGTGCCAGCAGCGACGACAGGGGGGGCTACGAGCAGTACTTC.

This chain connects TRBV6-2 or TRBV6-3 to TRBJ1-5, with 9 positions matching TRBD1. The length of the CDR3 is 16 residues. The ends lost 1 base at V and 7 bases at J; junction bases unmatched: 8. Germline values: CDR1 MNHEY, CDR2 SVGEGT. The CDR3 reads CASSYFSGQGAQPQHF. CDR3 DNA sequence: TGTGCCAGCAGTTACTTCTCGGGACAGGGCGCCCAGCCCCAGCATTTT.

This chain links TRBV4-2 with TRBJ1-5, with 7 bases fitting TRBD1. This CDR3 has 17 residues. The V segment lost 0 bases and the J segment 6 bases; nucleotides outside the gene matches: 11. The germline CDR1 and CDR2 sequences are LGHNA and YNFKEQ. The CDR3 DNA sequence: TGTGCCAGCAGCCAAGATTGGACGGCAGGGGGGTTTCAGCCCCAGCATTTT. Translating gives CASSQDWTAGGFQPQHF.

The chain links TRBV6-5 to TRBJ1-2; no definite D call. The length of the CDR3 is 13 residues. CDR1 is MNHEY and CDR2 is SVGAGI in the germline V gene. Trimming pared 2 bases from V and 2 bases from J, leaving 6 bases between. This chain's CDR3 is CASSYNKNYGYTF. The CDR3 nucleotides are TGTGCCAGCAGTTACAACAAGAACTATGGCTACACCTTC.

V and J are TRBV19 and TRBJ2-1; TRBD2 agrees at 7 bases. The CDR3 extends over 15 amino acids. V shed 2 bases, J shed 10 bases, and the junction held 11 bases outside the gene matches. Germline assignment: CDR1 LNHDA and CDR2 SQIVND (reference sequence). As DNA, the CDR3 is TGTGCCAGTAGTATAACTAGCGCCTCATCGGGGGAGCAGTTCTTC. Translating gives CASSITSASSGEQFF. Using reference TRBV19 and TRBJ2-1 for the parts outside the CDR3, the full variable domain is DGGITQSPKYLFRKEGQNVTLSCEQNLNHDAMYWYRQDPGQGLRLIYYSQIVNDFQKGDIAEGYSVSREKKESFPLTVTSAQKNPTAFYLCASSITSASSGEQFFGPGTRLTVL.

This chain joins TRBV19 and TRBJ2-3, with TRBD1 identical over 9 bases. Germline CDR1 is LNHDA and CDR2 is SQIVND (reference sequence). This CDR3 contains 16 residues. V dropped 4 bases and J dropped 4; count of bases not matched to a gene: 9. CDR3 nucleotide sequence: TGTGCCAGTAGTAGAGCGGGACAGGGTAACGCAGATACGCAGTATTTT. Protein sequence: CASSRAGQGNADTQYF.

The CDR3 coding sequence is TGTGCCTGGAGGGCAGCAGGGACAACTAATGAAAAACTGTTTTTT. Its translation is CAWRAAGTTNEKLFF. The chain employs TRBV30 and TRBJ1-4; maybe TRBD1 (5 bases). Germline assignment: CDR1 GTSNPN and CDR2 SVGIG (reference sequence). V was clipped by 3 bases and J by 0 bases, with 11 bases between them. This CDR3 region has 15 residues.

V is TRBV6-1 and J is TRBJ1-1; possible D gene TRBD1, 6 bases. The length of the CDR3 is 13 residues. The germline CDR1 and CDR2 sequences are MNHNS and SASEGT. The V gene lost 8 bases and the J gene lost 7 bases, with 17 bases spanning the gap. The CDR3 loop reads CASWTAYGNEAFF. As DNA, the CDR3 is TGTGCCAGCTGGACAGCCTACGGGAATGAAGCTTTCTTT.

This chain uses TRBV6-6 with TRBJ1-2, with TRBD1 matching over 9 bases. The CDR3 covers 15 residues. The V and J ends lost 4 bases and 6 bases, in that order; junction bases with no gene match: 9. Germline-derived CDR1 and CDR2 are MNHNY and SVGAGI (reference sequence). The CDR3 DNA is TGTGCCAGCAGTTTAAACCCGGACAGGGGCCATGGCTACACCTTC. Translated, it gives CASSLNPDRGHGYTF.